The T cell receptor (beta chain) under discussion was sequenced for a study of OX40 agonist ivuxolimab in advanced cancers. Overall study context: The patients received agonistic anti-OX40 (CD134) antibody ivuxolimab. Administration of intravenous ivuxolimab to patients occurred every 2 weeks at 0.01 to 10 mg/kg. Whole-study results and caveats: Averaged across samples, CD8+ T cells carried more expanded clones than CD4+ did. Both blood CD4+ and CD8+ T cells showed clonal growth by week 6 at 0.1 to 3.0 mg/kg.

Details on this clone: Antigen unknown.

Per germline, CDR1 SEHNR and CDR2 FQNEAQ (reference sequence). With 5 bases removed from V and 6 bases from J, the gap between germline ends came to 16 bases. The CDR3 totals 14 residues. TCRdb keeps only in-frame clones here, not all; method: immunoSEQ multiplex PCR. Of around 35,000 clones listed, about 81% are singletons. The sample was CD4+ or CD8+ T cells sorted from blood, taken in a trial of the OX40 agonist ivuxolimab. This clonotype was sampled from an adult with an advanced solid tumor such as melanoma, head and neck, liver or kidney cancer. V and J are TRBV7-9 and TRBJ1-2; D uncertain. Here the CDR3 reads CASSLDPFLNGYTF. CDR3 in DNA: TGTGCCAGCAGCCTGGACCCCTTCCTGAATGGCTACACCTTC.